These 20 T cell receptor beta chains originate from one sample sequenced in a study of cytomegalovirus exposure and HLA in healthy donors. In the PCR, 60 Vbeta and 13 Jbeta primers were used. The assay was immunoSEQ multiplex PCR, and TCRdb's table has in-frame clones only and misses some. Of about 150,000 clones listed, less than 10% are singletons. The sample comprised PBMCs. The receptors originated from a male donor in good health and CMV-seronegative.

The chain has TRBV27 and TRBJ2-1; 10 positions match TRBD1. With V trimmed by 6 bases and J by 7 bases, 6 bases remained unmatched. CDR1 MNHEY and CDR2 SMNVEV come from the germline V gene (reference sequence). The CDR3 loop spans 14 amino acids. CDR3: CASSFRTGGNEQFF. In DNA, the CDR3 is TGTGCCAGCAGCTTTAGGACAGGGGGGAATGAGCAGTTCTTC.

This clone was seen more than once but under ten times. A junction end diverges from the germline sequence, so it may reflect a read error. Other DNA variants within this sample encode the same CDR3. The chain carries TRBV7-2 and TRBJ2-5; TRBD2 matches 10 bases. The CDR3 spans 16 residues. Germline assignment: CDR1 SGHTA and CDR2 FQGNSA. The CDR3 reads CASSLTEREGRETQYF. Here the CDR3 DNA reads TGTGCAAGCAGCTTAACGGAGCGGGAGGGTCGGGAGACCCAGTACTTC.

This clone was seen a few times. The J gene is TRBJ1-6, the V gene TRBV7-3, with D uncertain. V lost 9 bases to trimming and J lost 0 bases, with 9 bases between them. Germline-derived CDR1 and CDR2 are SGHTA and FQGTGA. The CDR3 consists of 14 residues. The CDR3 DNA reads as TGTGCCAGTAAGAAGAGCTCCTATAATTCACCCCTCCACTTT. Protein product: CASKKSSYNSPLHF.

V usage is TRBV5-4 and J usage is TRBJ1-1; D gene uncertain. CDR1 is SGHNT, CDR2 YYREEE, per germline (reference sequence). CDR3 length: 14 amino acids. The V end was cut by 6 bases, the J end by 4 bases, with 16 bases between. The CDR3 sequence: CASMSSQAGTEAFF. The DNA for the CDR3 is TGTGCCAGCATGAGTTCTCAGGCGGGCACTGAAGCTTTCTTT.

The chain recombines TRBV9 with TRBJ1-5, with 7 bases lining up with TRBD1. V shed 3 bases, J shed 0 bases, and the junction held 3 bases outside the gene matches. Germline V gene sequence: CDR1 SGDLS, CDR2 YYNGEE. The CDR3 is 15 amino acids. The CDR3 region is CASSATGNSNQPQHF. The CDR3 DNA reads as TGTGCCAGCAGCGCGACAGGGAATAGCAATCAGCCCCAGCATTTT.

This rearrangement joins TRBV28 to TRBJ2-7; TRBD2 agrees at 16 bases. CDR3 length: 15 amino acids. The germline CDR1 and CDR2 sequences are MDHEN and SYDVKM. V was clipped by 6 bases and J by 5 bases; unmatched bases: 4. The CDR3 loop is CASRGLAGGYDEQYF. CDR3 sequence (DNA): TGTGCCAGCAGGGGACTAGCGGGAGGGTATGACGAGCAGTACTTC.

Only a few counts were recorded for this clone. The gene calls are TRBV4-1 and TRBJ1-6; D is possibly TRBD1 (5 bases). The V and J ends lost 2 bases and 8 bases respectively, with 13 bases between them. Germline CDR1 reads MGHRA; CDR2 reads YSYEKL. CDR3 length: 15 amino acids. The CDR3 spells CASSQLWLGDSPLHF. The CDR3 DNA reads TGCGCCAGCAGCCAACTGTGGTTAGGGGATTCACCCCTCCACTTT.

This clone occurred a few times. J is TRBJ1-3 and V is TRBV11-1; D possibly corresponds to TRBD1 (5 bases). Looked up from germline, CDR1 is SGHAT and CDR2 is FQDESV (reference sequence). Trimming took 5 bases from V and 0 from J, leaving 11 bases between them. The CDR3 totals 15 residues. The CDR3 coding sequence is TGTGCCAGCAGCCCAGGGATACGCTCTGGAAACACCATATATTTT. Amino acid sequence: CASSPGIRSGNTIYF.

This clone has just a few counts. The chain combines TRBV28 with TRBJ1-2; no clear D gene. Trimming took off 11 bases at V and 6 bases at J, with 16 bases between the two ends. This CDR3 is 12 amino acids long. From germline, CDR1 is MDHEN and CDR2 SYDVKM. CDR3 sequence reads: CAVGERGDGYTF. CDR3 DNA sequence: TGTGCCGTCGGTGAAAGAGGTGATGGCTACACCTTC.

This clone showed up just a few times. The chain links TRBV6-1 to TRBJ2-7, with D unresolved. There are 13 residues in the CDR3. Deletions cut 6 bases from V and 4 bases from J, with 13 bases between. Germline loops: CDR1 MNHNS, CDR2 SASEGT. CDR3 nucleotide sequence: TGTGCCAGCAGCCCGTACACCTCGTACGAGCAGTACTTC. Translation: CASSPYTSYEQYF.

As regards this clone: The sample has other DNA sequences that encode this CDR3 too. The gene calls are TRBV18 and TRBJ1-1; 9 nucleotides agree with TRBD1. Losses at the gene ends were 4 bases for V and 1 base for J; bases not matched to a gene: 7. Germline CDR1 KGHSH, CDR2 LQKENI. The CDR3 is 16 residues long. The CDR3 region has the DNA TGTGCCAGCTCACTCTCGACAGGGGGAAGGAACACTGAAGCTTTCTTT. The encoded protein is CASSLSTGGRNTEAFF. Combining the CDR3 with reference TRBV18 and TRBJ1-1 gives the whole variable domain NAGVMQNPRHLVRRRGQEARLRCSPMKGHSHVYWYRQLPEEGLKFMVYLQKENIIDESGMPKERFSAEFPKEGPSILRIQQVVRGDSAAYFCASSLSTGGRNTEAFFGQGTRLTVV.

This clone came up a few times. The chain is built from TRBV15 and TRBJ1-5; no definite D call. The CDR3 length is 15 residues. The germline gives CDR1 LNHNV, CDR2 YYDKDF (reference sequence). Trimming took off 0 bases at V and 0 bases at J, with 6 bases between the two ends. CDR3 nucleotides: TGTGCCACCAGCAGAGATACGGGTAGCAATCAGCCCCAGCATTTT. It yields the protein CATSRDTGSNQPQHF.

V is TRBV7-2 and J is TRBJ2-1, with TRBD2 matching over 8 bases. After removal of 2 bases from V and 1 base from J, the junction contained 4 bases not matched to a gene. This CDR3 comprises 16 residues. Germline assignment: CDR1 SGHTA and CDR2 FQGNSA. Here the CDR3 reads CASSLTGGVSYNEQFF. CDR3 DNA sequence: TGTGCCAGCAGCTTAACGGGGGGGGTGTCCTACAATGAGCAGTTCTTC. The full variable domain, completed using reference TRBV7-2 and TRBJ2-1, is GAGVSQSPSNKVTEKGKDVELRCDPISGHTALYWYRQSLGQGLEFLIYFQGNSAPDKSGLPSDRFSAERTGGSVSTLTIQRTQQEDSAVYLCASSLTGGVSYNEQFFGPGTRLTVL.

This clone was picked up a small number of times. In nucleotides, the CDR3 is TGTGCCAGCTACTCTGGGGCCAACGTCCTGACTTTC. This sequence encodes CASYSGANVLTF. The chain uses TRBV28 and TRBJ2-6; no clear D gene. The ends were cut back, 8 bases at V and 0 bases at J, with 2 bases in the middle. The CDR3 has 12 amino acids. From germline, CDR1 is MDHEN and CDR2 SYDVKM.

V usage is TRBV10-1 and J usage is TRBJ1-1; D is undetermined. The CDR3 is 11 amino acids. V was cut by 3 bases and J by 11 bases, with 10 bases left in between. Germline loops: CDR1 WNHNN, CDR2 SYGVQD (reference sequence). DNA of the CDR3: TGCGCCAGCAGTGATAACTACTGGGCTTTCTTT. Its translation: CASSDNYWAFF.

The gene calls are TRBV15 and TRBJ1-3; D unresolved. Between the trimmed V and J ends, which lost 0 bases and 0 bases, there was a span of 6 bases. Germline CDR1 LNHNV, CDR2 YYDKDF (reference sequence). The CDR3 has 15 residues. The CDR3, as DNA: TGTGCCACCAGCAGAGAAGTCAGCTCTGGAAACACCATATATTTT. The encoded protein is CATSREVSSGNTIYF.

V gene TRBV5-1 combines with J gene TRBJ1-2; a possible D gene is TRBD1 (5 bases). Germline CDR1 and CDR2: SGHRS and YFSETQ. CDR3 length: 14 amino acids. V lost 2 bases to trimming and J lost 0 bases, with 8 bases between them. The CDR3 here is CASSLDSPNYGYTF. Written as DNA, the CDR3 is TGCGCCAGCAGCTTAGACAGTCCTAACTATGGCTACACCTTC.

This sequence joins TRBV7-6 and TRBJ1-6; weak D call: TRBD1 (6 bases). Germline assignment: CDR1 SGHVS and CDR2 FNYEAQ. V dropped 1 base and J dropped 6 bases, with 13 bases sitting between them. This CDR3 region has 16 residues. The CDR3 region has the DNA TGTGCCAGCAGCTTAGGGGGAGGGGGTAGTAATTCACCCCTCCACTTT. It codes for CASSLGGGGSNSPLHF. Supplemented by reference TRBV7-6 and TRBJ1-6, the full variable domain reads GAGVSQSPRYKVTKRGQDVALRCDPISGHVSLYWYRQALGQGPEFLTYFNYEAQQDKSGLPNDRFSAERPEGSISTLTIQRTEQRDSAMYRCASSLGGGGSNSPLHFGNGTRLTVT.

J is TRBJ1-2 and V is TRBV19; TRBD1 might be the D (5 bases). CDR3 size: 14 residues. V shed 3 bases and J shed 0 bases, with 8 bases lying between them. Looked up from germline, CDR1 is LNHDA and CDR2 is SQIVND (reference sequence). The DNA for the CDR3 is TGTGCCAGTAGTATGGCACAGGCTAACTATGGCTACACCTTC. Its translation is CASSMAQANYGYTF.

J is TRBJ1-4 and V is TRBV18; the match to TRBD1 covers 7 bases. The CDR3 runs to 17 residues. The trim removed 3 bases at V and 0 bases at J, leaving 7 bases unmatched. Germline V CDR1 and CDR2: KGHSH, LQKENI. CDR3 nucleotides: TGTGCCAGCTCACCGACGGGACAGACCTCAACTAATGAAAAACTGTTTTTT. Translated: CASSPTGQTSTNEKLFF.